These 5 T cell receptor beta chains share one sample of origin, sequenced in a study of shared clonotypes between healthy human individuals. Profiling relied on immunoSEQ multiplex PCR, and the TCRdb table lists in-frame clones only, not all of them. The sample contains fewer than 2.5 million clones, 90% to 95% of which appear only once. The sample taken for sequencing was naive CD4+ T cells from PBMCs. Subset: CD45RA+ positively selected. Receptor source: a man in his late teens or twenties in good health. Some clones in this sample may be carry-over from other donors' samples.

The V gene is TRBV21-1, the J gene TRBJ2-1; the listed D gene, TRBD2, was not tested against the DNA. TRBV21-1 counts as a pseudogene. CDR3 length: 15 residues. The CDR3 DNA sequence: TGTGCCAGCAGCAAAGAGCCAGCGGGAGGGGATGAGCAGTTCTTC. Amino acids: CASSKEPAGGDEQFF.

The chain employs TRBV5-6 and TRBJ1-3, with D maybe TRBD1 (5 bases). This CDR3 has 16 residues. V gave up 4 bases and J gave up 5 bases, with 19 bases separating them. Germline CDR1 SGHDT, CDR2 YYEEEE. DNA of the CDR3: TGTGCCAGCAGCCCCCCCGGGCAGGGATTTAGAAACACCATATATTTT. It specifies CASSPPGQGFRNTIYF.

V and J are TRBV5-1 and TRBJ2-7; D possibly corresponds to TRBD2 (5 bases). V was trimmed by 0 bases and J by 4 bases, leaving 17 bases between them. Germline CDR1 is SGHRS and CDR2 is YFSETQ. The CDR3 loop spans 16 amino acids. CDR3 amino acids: CASSLVRTPFFYEQYF. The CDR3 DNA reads TGCGCCAGCAGCTTGGTACGGACTCCCTTTTTTTACGAGCAGTACTTC. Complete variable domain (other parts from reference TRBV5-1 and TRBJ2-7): KAGVTQTPRYLIKTRGQQVTLSCSPISGHRSVSWYQQTPGQGLQFLFEYFSETQRNKGNFPGRFSGRQFSNSRSEMNVSTLELGDSALYLCASSLVRTPFFYEQYFGPGTRLTVT.

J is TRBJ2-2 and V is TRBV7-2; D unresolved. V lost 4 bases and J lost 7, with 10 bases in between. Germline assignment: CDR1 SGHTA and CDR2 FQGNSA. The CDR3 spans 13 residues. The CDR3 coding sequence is TGTGCCAGCAGCTCTAGATGGGGCGGGGAGCTGTTTTTT. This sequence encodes CASSSRWGGELFF.

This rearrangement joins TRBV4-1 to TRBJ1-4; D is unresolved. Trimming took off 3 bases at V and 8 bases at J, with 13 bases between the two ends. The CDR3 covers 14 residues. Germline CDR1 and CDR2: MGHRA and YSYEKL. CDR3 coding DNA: TGCGCCAGCAGCCACGACGTGCTCAGGGAAAAACTGTTTTTT. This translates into CASSHDVLREKLFF.